Here is one T cell receptor beta chain with its context. The V segment lost 5 bases and the J segment 4 bases; nucleotides outside the gene matches: 10. Germline V gene data show CDR1 as MDHEN and CDR2 as SYDVKM. This CDR3 has 16 amino acids. The assay was immunoSEQ multiplex PCR, and TCRdb's table has in-frame clones only and misses some. The table lists tens of thousands of clones, 85% to 95% of them singletons, with approximately 2.8% in the top ten. The data stem from a study of T cell changes during pregnancy in multiple sclerosis. The chain employs TRBV28 and TRBJ2-2; 7 bases align to TRBD2. This clonotype was obtained from a female donor in good health, enrolled as a control in a pregnancy study. The input for sequencing was peripheral blood, taken in the third trimester of pregnancy. The DNA for the CDR3 is TGTGCCAGCAGTATCTCCTCAGGGAGGGTCACCGGGGAGCTGTTTTTT. Its translation is CASSISSGRVTGELFF.